This entry lists 17 T cell receptor beta chains sequenced from one sample in a study of blood T cell repertoires in COVID-19. Sequencing was performed with immunoSEQ multiplex PCR; in TCRdb, only in-frame clones are kept and a portion is missing. The table lists roughly 70,000 clones, about 90% of them singletons. Sample: peripheral blood. Every receptor here comes from a human donor with active COVID-19. The donor label of this sample is uncertain.

The chain is built from TRBV28 and TRBJ1-3; D uncertain. CDR1 is MDHEN and CDR2 is SYDVKM in the germline V gene. With 5 bases removed from V and 0 bases from J, the gap between germline ends came to 8 bases. This CDR3 comprises 14 residues. The CDR3 coding sequence is TGTGCCAGCAGTCGCCAGATCTCTGGAAACACCATATATTTT. Amino acids: CASSRQISGNTIYF.

This chain uses TRBV7-6 with TRBJ2-3; a possible D gene is TRBD2 (5 bases). V lost 1 base and J 3 bases, leaving 11 bases between the germline ends. The CDR3 loop spans 15 amino acids. Germline V CDR1 and CDR2: SGHVS, FNYEAQ. The CDR3 loop is CASSLGRTLTDTQYF. CDR3 in DNA: TGTGCCAGCAGCTTAGGCCGGACTTTGACAGATACGCAGTATTTT.

This sequence joins TRBV11-3 and TRBJ2-1; D gene ambiguous. The CDR3 runs to 13 residues. V gave up 3 bases and J gave up 8 bases, with 11 bases separating them. CDR1 is SGHNT, CDR2 YENEEA, per germline. In DNA, the CDR3 is TGTGCCAGCAGCTTGGGTGCGGTTCATGAGCAGTTCTTC. Translation gives CASSLGAVHEQFF. Combining the CDR3 with reference TRBV11-3 and TRBJ2-1 gives the whole variable domain EAGVVQSPRYKIIEKKQPVAFWCNPISGHNTLYWYLQNLGQGPELLIRYENEEAVDDSQLPKDRFSAERLKGVDSTLKIQPAELGDSAVYLCASSLGAVHEQFFGPGTRLTVL.

The rearrangement joins TRBV9 to TRBJ2-7; no clear D. V lost 4 bases, J lost 3 bases, and 17 bases lay in between. Germline values: CDR1 SGDLS, CDR2 YYNGEE. This CDR3 is built from 15 residues. The CDR3 sequence is CASSTTPDSYYEQYF. DNA of the CDR3: TGTGCCAGCAGCACTACCCCTGACTCATACTACGAGCAGTACTTC.

V gene TRBV3-1 (or the pseudogene TRBV3-2) combines with J gene TRBJ2-7, with 9 bases that match TRBD1. The J segment lost 3 bases and the V segment lost 4 bases, leaving 7 bases of the junction unmatched. Germline CDR1 LGHDT, CDR2 YNNKEL (reference sequence). The CDR3 contains 15 residues. CDR3 DNA: TGTGCCAGCAGCCCACCGGACAGGGGATACTACGAGCAGTACTTC. Its translation is CASSPPDRGYYEQYF.

The chain joins TRBV6-5 to TRBJ2-1, with D perhaps TRBD2 (6 bases). The CDR3 has 11 residues. V was shortened by 2 bases and J by 15 bases, with 11 bases between the two germline ends. Germline-derived CDR1 and CDR2 are MNHEY and SVGAGI. The CDR3 is CASSYTGVLFF. In nucleotides, the CDR3 is TGTGCCAGCAGTTACACGGGGGTTTTGTTCTTC.

The rearrangement uses TRBV3-1 (or the pseudogene TRBV3-2) and TRBJ2-1; TRBD2 agrees at 12 bases. In germline, CDR1 is LGHDT, CDR2 YNNKEL (reference sequence). This CDR3 region has 16 residues. V trimming: 1 base; J trimming: 7 bases; junction bases outside the gene matches: 5. The CDR3 region is CASSQVRLAGANEQFF. The DNA for the CDR3 is TGTGCCAGCAGCCAAGTCCGACTAGCGGGAGCGAATGAGCAGTTCTTC.

The chain employs TRBV24-1 and TRBJ2-3; D is perhaps TRBD2 (6 bases). Germline V CDR1 and CDR2: KGHDR, SFDVKD. The V gene lost 3 bases and the J gene lost 2 bases, with 11 bases spanning the gap. The length of the CDR3 is 15 residues. CDR3 residues: CATSDGEATTDTQYF. The CDR3 coding sequence is TGTGCCACCAGTGATGGGGAGGCTACCACAGATACGCAGTATTTT.

The rearrangement uses TRBV20-1 and TRBJ1-1; a possible D gene is TRBD1 (6 bases). CDR1 and CDR2 from the germline V gene are DFQATT and SNEGSKA (reference sequence). This CDR3 has 15 amino acids. Deletions cut 3 bases from V and 0 bases from J, with 14 bases between. CDR3 amino acids: CSASQGSTLNTEAFF. The CDR3 DNA follows: TGCAGTGCTAGTCAGGGGTCCACCTTGAACACTGAAGCTTTCTTT.

The chain recombines TRBV27 with TRBJ1-2, with D tentatively TRBD1 (5 bases). The CDR3 contains 15 residues. The germline CDR1 and CDR2 sequences are MNHEY and SMNVEV (reference sequence). Trimming shortened V by 6 bases and J by 2 bases, and 16 bases separated the two germline ends. CDR3 protein: CASRPSDRVNYGYTF. Written as DNA, the CDR3 is TGTGCCAGCAGACCGAGCGACAGAGTAAACTATGGCTACACCTTC.

The chain joins TRBV11-2 to TRBJ2-7; a possible D gene is TRBD1 (6 bases). The CDR3 spans 16 residues. Germline V gives CDR1 SGHAT, CDR2 FQNNGV. The V and J ends lost 4 bases and 3 bases respectively, with 19 bases between them. CDR3 sequence: CASSYRQANYFYEQYF. As DNA, the CDR3 is TGTGCCAGCAGCTACCGACAGGCCAACTACTTCTACGAGCAGTACTTC.

This chain links TRBV3-1 (or the pseudogene TRBV3-2) with TRBJ1-2; 8 bases are shared with TRBD1. The CDR3 is 15 amino acids. In germline, CDR1 is LGHDT, CDR2 YNNKEL (reference sequence). Trimming at V came to 3 bases and at J to 4 bases, leaving 7 bases not matched to a gene. The CDR3 region is CASSHGTGPTYGYTF. As DNA, the CDR3 is TGTGCCAGCAGCCATGGGACAGGTCCCACCTATGGCTACACCTTC.

Comment on this clone: Other DNA sequences in this specimen translate into the identical CDR3. The V call is TRBV4-3, the J call TRBJ1-5, with a possible D match to TRBD1 (5 bases). V was trimmed by 0 bases and J by 7 bases, leaving 7 bases between them. CDR3 length: 13 residues. CDR1 and CDR2 (germline): LGHNA, YSLEER. The CDR3 DNA follows: TGCGCCAGCAGCCAAGATCGGGGGCAGCCCCAGCATTTT. It encodes CASSQDRGQPQHF.

This sequence joins TRBV29-1 and TRBJ2-7; 7 bases line up with TRBD1. The CDR3 extends over 16 amino acids. The germline V gene has CDR1 SQVTM and CDR2 ANQGSEA. V was pared by 4 bases and J by 5 bases, with 17 bases of the junction left unmatched. CDR3 sequence (DNA): TGCAGCGTTGTTCCCCCCTCTGGACAGGCCGGAAACGAGCAGTACTTC. This sequence encodes CSVVPPSGQAGNEQYF.

The chain couples TRBV9 to TRBJ2-7; 7 bases agree with TRBD2. The CDR3 totals 16 residues. The junction had 9 bases not matched to a gene; V was cut back by 0 bases and J by 3 bases. The germline V gene encodes CDR1 SGDLS and CDR2 YYNGEE. The CDR3 sequence is CASSVDPSGTGYEQYF. The CDR3 DNA reads TGTGCCAGCAGCGTAGATCCTAGCGGAACAGGCTACGAGCAGTACTTC.

This chain links TRBV5-4 with TRBJ2-5; 8 bases line up with TRBD1. The CDR3 has 15 amino acids. Germline V gene sequence: CDR1 SGHNT, CDR2 YYREEE (reference sequence). J was trimmed by 1 base and V by 0 bases; bases with no gene match: 2. The CDR3 reads CASSLGQGIQETQYF. DNA for the CDR3: TGTGCCAGCAGCTTGGGACAGGGGATCCAAGAGACCCAGTACTTC.

This chain joins TRBV7-3 and TRBJ2-1; TRBD1 is a possible D gene (6 bases). CDR3 length: 16 residues. The V gene's germline CDR1 is SGHTA and CDR2 FQGTGA. V lost 5 bases, J lost 6 bases, and 20 bases lay in between. CDR3 residues: CASSRVGLEGVNEQFF. CDR3 DNA sequence: TGTGCCAGCAGCCGGGTAGGGCTAGAGGGGGTCAATGAGCAGTTCTTC.